This is a list of T cell receptor beta chains from one sample in a study of blood T cell repertoires in COVID-19. Libraries were prepared by immunoSEQ multiplex PCR; TCRdb keeps only in-frame clonotypes and omits some of them. The sample has fewer than 150,000 clones, around 87% seen once; the top ten hold around 5%. The sample taken for sequencing was peripheral blood. The receptors come from a human donor in a cohort sampled during active COVID-19. Each CDR3 is given with its conserved first and last residue. A D gene is named only where the DNA matches it firmly. Expanded clones get a size class; other rows say once, few or many, or leave the size out.

j_call d_call clone_size v_call cdr3_nt cdr3_aa
TRBJ2-3 TRBD2 - TRBV7-3 TGTGCCAGCAGCTTAACTAGCGGGGGGGCAGCAGATACGCAGTATTTT CASSLTSGGAADTQYF
TRBJ2-1 - - TRBV13 TGTGCCAGCAGCAATAGCGGAGAGGGTGACAATGAGCAGTTCTTC CASSNSGEGDNEQFF
TRBJ1-3 TRBD1 - TRBV19 TGTGCCAGTAGTATCGGGACAGCCAGCTCTGGAAACACCATATATTTT CASSIGTASSGNTIYF
TRBJ1-5 - once TRBV19 TGTGCCAGTAGTATGGAGCCGAATCAGCCCCAGCATTTT CASSMEPNQPQHF
TRBJ1-3 TRBD1 - TRBV18 TGTGCCAGCTCACGCCCCACAGGGGCTGGAAACACCATATATTTT CASSRPTGAGNTIYF
TRBJ2-1 TRBD2 - TRBV7-3 TGTGCCAGCAGCTTTAGCGGGAGAAGAACTGAGCAGTTCTTC CASSFSGRRTEQFF
TRBJ2-2 - - TRBV19 TGTGCCAGTAGTATAAGGGGCACCGGGGAGCTGTTTTTT CASSIRGTGELFF
TRBJ2-3 TRBD1 - TRBV11-2 TGTGCCAGCAGCACCTGGACAGGTCGGGCAGATACGCAGTATTTT CASSTWTGRADTQYF
TRBJ2-1 - - TRBV3-1/TRBV3-2 TGTGCCAGCAGCCAAGTAATAGCCGAGGAGCAGTTCTTC CASSQVIAEEQFF
TRBJ1-6 TRBD1 - TRBV15 TGTGCCACCAGCAGGAGACATACAGGGGGCGGATCACCCCTCCACTTT CATSRRHTGGGSPLHF
TRBJ1-5 - - TRBV11-2 TGTGCCAGGGGGGGGCAGGGCGCCTGTGGCAATCAGCCCCAGCATTTT CARGGQGACGNQPQHF
TRBJ2-1 - - TRBV10-1 TGCGCCAGCAGTCGACTAGTCGGGACAGAGAATGAGCAGTTCTTC CASSRLVGTENEQFF
TRBJ1-1 - - TRBV5-1 TGCGCCAGCAGCTTGATGGGGGGGATATCGATGAACACTGAAGCTTTCTTT CASSLMGGISMNTEAFF
TRBJ2-7 TRBD1 once TRBV3-1/TRBV3-2 TGTGCCAGCAGCCCGACAGGGTTTCGCTACGAGCAGTACTTC CASSPTGFRYEQYF
TRBJ2-1 TRBD2 - TRBV4-1 TGCGCCAGCGGGGGGTTAGCGGGAGTTGAGCAGTTCTTC CASGGLAGVEQFF
TRBJ1-5 - - TRBV6-1 TGTGCCAGCAGTGAAAGCATGTATAGCAATCAGCCCCAGCATTTT CASSESMYSNQPQHF
TRBJ2-2 - - TRBV7-9 TGTGCCAGCAGCTTAGGTTCATCGCGGGCCACCGGGGAGCTGTTTTTT CASSLGSSRATGELFF
TRBJ1-2 TRBD1 - TRBV28 TGTGCCAGCCTTCGAGGGGGCGGTGGCTACACCTTC CASLRGGGGYTF
TRBJ1-2 TRBD1 - TRBV4-1 TGCGCCAGCAGCCAGGGGGACAGCCTCTATGGCTACACCTTC CASSQGDSLYGYTF
TRBJ2-7 TRBD2 - TRBV11-2 TGTGCCAGCAGCTCATCTCGGACTAGCGGGATTAAGCAGTACTTC CASSSSRTSGIKQYF
TRBJ2-5 TRBD1 - TRBV18 TGTGCCAGCTCACAGTCGGACAGGGGGCTTGGCGAGACCCAGTACTTC CASSQSDRGLGETQYF
TRBJ1-3 - - TRBV28 TGTGCCAGTACAGGGTCGCCTGGAAACACCATATATTTT CASTGSPGNTIYF
TRBJ1-3 TRBD1 - TRBV7-9 TGTGCCAGCAGCTCAATACAGGGGACGGGAAACACCATATATTTT CASSSIQGTGNTIYF
TRBJ2-1 TRBD2 - TRBV5-1 TGCGCCAGCAGCTTGCCGGGAGGGCCTACGGATGAGCAGTTCTTC CASSLPGGPTDEQFF
TRBJ2-2 TRBD1 - TRBV6-5 TGTGCCAGCGGTCGGGACAGGGGAGGCACCGGGGAGCTGTTTTTT CASGRDRGGTGELFF
TRBJ2-1 - - TRBV29-1 TGCAGCGCCAATCGAGACAATGAGCAGTTCTTC CSANRDNEQFF
TRBJ1-2 TRBD1 - TRBV19 TGTGCCAGTAGCGGGACAGGGGCTTACTATGGCTACACCTTC CASSGTGAYYGYTF
TRBJ1-5 - once TRBV27 TGTGCCAGCAGTTTTACAGGGAGCAATCAGCCCCAGCATTTT CASSFTGSNQPQHF
TRBJ2-7 - - TRBV9 TGTGCCAGCAGCGTTGGCGGGGTCTCCTACGAGCAGTACTTC CASSVGGVSYEQYF
TRBJ2-5 TRBD2 few TRBV9 TGTGCCAGCAGCCCTCGACTAGCGGGTACCCAAGAGACCCAGTACTTC CASSPRLAGTQETQYF
TRBJ1-5 - - TRBV7-8 TGTGCCAGCAGCTTAGGACAGAACAATCAGCCCCAGCATTTT CASSLGQNNQPQHF
TRBJ2-5 TRBD2 once TRBV19 TGTGCCAGTAGTAGTATACTAGCGGGAGAAGAGACCCAGTACTTC CASSSILAGEETQYF
TRBJ2-7 - few TRBV14 TGTGCCAGCAGCCAGATGGGGGCGAGATCCTACGAGCAGTACTTC CASSQMGARSYEQYF